Shown below are 22 T cell receptor beta chains from a single sample sequenced in a study of cytomegalovirus exposure and HLA in healthy donors. PCR used 60 Vbeta primers and 13 Jbeta primers. Sequencing was performed with immunoSEQ multiplex PCR; in TCRdb, only in-frame clones are kept and a portion is missing. The sample has 50,000 or so clones; about 72% are singletons. The sequenced material came from PBMCs. All receptors derive from a man aged 30-40 years in good health and CMV-seronegative.

V is TRBV25-1 and J is TRBJ2-5; TRBD1 agrees at 7 bases. Germline V gene lookup returns CDR1 MGHDK and CDR2 SYGVNS. The CDR3 is made up of 15 amino acids. Trimming cost V 5 bases and J 5 bases; bases outside gene matches: 11. CDR3 amino acids: CASSWTGGGGETQYF. The CDR3, as DNA: TGTGCCAGCAGTTGGACAGGTGGAGGAGGTGAGACCCAGTACTTC.

The V and J genes are TRBV5-1 and TRBJ2-7; TRBD1 agrees at 9 bases. Germline V CDR1 and CDR2: SGHRS, YFSETQ. The CDR3 runs 15 residues. Trimming at V came to 2 bases and at J to 9 bases, leaving 12 bases not matched to a gene. The DNA for the CDR3 is TGCGCCAGCAGCTTAACCGGACAGGGGCAGATCTCGCAGTACTTC. Protein: CASSLTGQGQISQYF.

A few counts support this clone. The chain links TRBV5-6 to TRBJ2-3, with D unresolved. Per the germline V gene, CDR1 is SGHDT and CDR2 is YYEEEE. The CDR3 extends over 12 amino acids. V was clipped by 3 bases and J by 2 bases, with 4 bases between them. The CDR3 sequence: CASSSSTDTQYF. The CDR3 DNA reads TGTGCCAGCAGCTCCTCCACAGATACGCAGTATTTT. Looking up the rest from reference TRBV5-6 and TRBJ2-3 gives the full variable domain: DAGVTQSPTHLIKTRGQQVTLRCSPKSGHDTVSWYQQALGQGPQFIFQYYEEEERQRGNFPDRFSGHQFPNYSSELNVNALLLGDSALYLCASSSSTDTQYFGPGTRLTVL.

This rearrangement joins TRBV2 to TRBJ1-5; D gene unclear. Germline V gene sequence: CDR1 SNHLY, CDR2 FYNNEI. CDR3 length: 14 amino acids. With 7 bases removed from V and 0 bases from J, the gap between germline ends came to 10 bases. The chain's CDR3 is CASNRDYSNQPQHF. Here the CDR3 DNA reads TGTGCCAGCAACCGGGATTATAGCAATCAGCCCCAGCATTTT.

The V and J genes are TRBV25-1 and TRBJ2-1, with TRBD1 matching over 10 bases. The CDR3 contains 14 residues. Germline V gene data show CDR1 as MGHDK and CDR2 as SYGVNS. Germline trimming cut 5 bases from V and 4 bases from J; bases unmatched to any gene: 2. This CDR3 reads CASSRTGGYNEQFF. The CDR3 DNA is TGTGCCAGCAGTCGGACAGGGGGGTACAATGAGCAGTTCTTC.

This clone was seen a handful of times. This rearrangement joins TRBV7-8 to TRBJ2-7; TRBD2 aligns across 7 bases. This CDR3 contains 14 residues. Germline lookup yields CDR1 SGHVS and CDR2 FQNEAQ. J lost 1 base, V lost 7 bases, and 7 bases had no gene match. The CDR3 sequence is CASTEWGGSYEQYF. CDR3 DNA sequence: TGTGCCAGCACCGAATGGGGAGGGTCCTACGAGCAGTACTTC.

J is TRBJ2-3 and V is TRBV2; D is unclear. Per germline, CDR1 SNHLY and CDR2 FYNNEI. This CDR3 spans 15 amino acids. The V end lost 4 bases, the J end lost 0 bases, and 11 bases lay between the germline ends. The CDR3 DNA sequence: TGTGCCAGCAGTGGTCACGGTACTAGCACAGATACGCAGTATTTT. Translated, it gives CASSGHGTSTDTQYF.

The chain has TRBV7-6 and TRBJ2-5, with TRBD1 matching over 9 bases. Unmatched junction bases numbered 9, after V lost 1 base and J lost 6 bases. CDR3 length: 16 amino acids. Germline CDR1 SGHVS, CDR2 FNYEAQ. The CDR3 nucleotides read TGTGCCAGCAGCTTAGTTCCCGGACAGGGGTTGAAGACCCAGTACTTC. This encodes CASSLVPGQGLKTQYF.

In DNA, the CDR3 is TGTGCCAGCTCTCAGACTAGCGGGAGGGCCCAAGATACGCAGTATTTT. This sequence encodes CASSQTSGRAQDTQYF. The rearrangement joins TRBV18 to TRBJ2-3; TRBD2 aligns across 14 bases. This CDR3 is 16 amino acids long. The J segment lost 5 bases and the V segment lost 6 bases, leaving 7 bases of the junction unmatched. Germline loops: CDR1 KGHSH, CDR2 LQKENI.

This clone is deemed medium-sized (0.01 to 0.1%). This chain links TRBV6-1 with TRBJ2-1; 12 bases are a match to TRBD2. The CDR3 spans 15 residues. The J segment lost 6 bases and the V segment lost 7 bases, leaving 7 bases of the junction unmatched. Germline V gene sequence: CDR1 MNHNS, CDR2 SASEGT. This CDR3 is CASTRLAGAINEQFF. The CDR3 DNA reads TGTGCCAGCACCAGACTAGCGGGAGCGATCAATGAGCAGTTCTTC.

The chain has TRBV5-1 and TRBJ2-7; 9 bases match TRBD1. The trim removed 2 bases at V and 1 base at J, leaving 4 bases unmatched. The CDR3 is 15 residues long. Per germline, CDR1 SGHRS and CDR2 YFSETQ. CDR3 bases: TGCGCCAGCAGCTTAGGACAGGGGAAATCCTACGAGCAGTACTTC. It encodes CASSLGQGKSYEQYF.

CDR3 amino acids: CASSLALAGGWSSYEQYF. CDR3 sequence (DNA): TGTGCCAGCAGCTTGGCACTAGCGGGAGGGTGGAGCTCCTACGAGCAGTACTTC. The chain has TRBV5-8 and TRBJ2-7; 13 bases match TRBD2. V shed 0 bases and J 0 bases; nucleotides not matched to a gene: 6. The CDR3 is made up of 18 amino acids. Germline V lookup: CDR1 SGHTS, CDR2 YDEGEE.

This chain connects TRBV7-6 to TRBJ2-1; 8 bases map to TRBD2. This CDR3 is 16 amino acids long. Germline assignment: CDR1 SGHVS and CDR2 FNYEAQ. With V trimmed by 1 base and J by 5 bases, 7 bases remained unmatched. The CDR3 nucleotides are TGTGCCAGCAGCTTAGGGGGCGGGGGGTACCACAATGAGCAGTTCTTC. Protein sequence: CASSLGGGGYHNEQFF.

V is TRBV7-6 and J is TRBJ2-7, with 10 bases identical to TRBD2. The germline V gene encodes CDR1 SGHVS and CDR2 FNYEAQ. The CDR3 runs 21 residues. V lost 2 bases, J lost 5 bases, and 24 bases stayed unmatched. The CDR3 sequence: CASSLYPWMGRGASGSNEQYF. As DNA, the CDR3 is TGTGCCAGCAGCTTATACCCCTGGATGGGCCGCGGGGCTAGCGGGAGCAACGAGCAGTACTTC.

J is TRBJ2-2 and V is TRBV30; the match to TRBD2 covers 8 bases. V lost 2 bases and J lost 9; bases outside the gene matches: 5. The CDR3 loop spans 13 amino acids. Germline V gives CDR1 GTSNPN, CDR2 SVGIG (reference sequence). The CDR3 protein is CAWSSGGPRELFF. CDR3 nucleotide sequence: TGTGCCTGGAGTTCGGGGGGGCCTCGGGAGCTGTTTTTT.

This clone occurred a few times. CDR3 loop: CASSSTGTYSYEQYF. In DNA, the CDR3 is TGCGCCAGCAGCTCTACCGGGACTTACTCCTACGAGCAGTACTTC. This chain links TRBV5-1 with TRBJ2-7, with D maybe TRBD2 (6 bases). V gave up 3 bases and J gave up 0 bases, with 13 bases separating them. CDR3 length equals 15 residues. Germline loops: CDR1 SGHRS, CDR2 YFSETQ.

The chain carries TRBV10-3 and TRBJ1-4; D is unresolved. CDR3 length equals 14 residues. V was shortened by 4 bases and J by 2 bases, with 8 bases between the two germline ends. Per germline, CDR1 ENHRY and CDR2 SYGVKD. The CDR3 sequence: CAISVGSTNEKLFF. CDR3 in DNA: TGTGCCATCAGTGTCGGGAGCACTAATGAAAAACTGTTTTTT.

The V and J genes are TRBV5-1 and TRBJ1-2; TRBD1 is a possible D gene (6 bases). Trimming took off 2 bases at V and 5 bases at J, with 7 bases between the two ends. CDR1 is SGHRS and CDR2 is YFSETQ in the germline V gene. The CDR3 is 12 residues long. The DNA of the CDR3 is TGCGCCAGCAGCTTTACAGGGTATGGCTACACCTTC. Translated, it gives CASSFTGYGYTF.

The chain joins TRBV7-9 to TRBJ2-3, with a tentative D call TRBD2 (6 bases). V was trimmed by 5 bases and J by 1 base, leaving 16 bases between them. CDR1 SEHNR and CDR2 FQNEAQ come from the germline V gene (reference sequence). This CDR3 spans 16 amino acids. CDR3 nucleotides: TGTGCCAGCAGCCCCCATTTAGCGGCGGGCACAGATACGCAGTATTTT. Its protein product is CASSPHLAAGTDTQYF.

The table lists this clone with a few counts. The rearrangement joins TRBV30 to TRBJ2-7; the match to TRBD1 covers 9 bases. Germline assignment: CDR1 GTSNPN and CDR2 SVGIG (reference sequence). Trimming removed 3 bases from V and 2 bases from J; junction bases left unmatched: 5. This CDR3 is 14 amino acids long. CDR3 sequence (DNA): TGTGCCTGGAGCCCGGGACAGGGAACCTACGAGCAGTACTTC. Protein product: CAWSPGQGTYEQYF.

This clone came up a few times. The chain joins TRBV2 to TRBJ1-4, with 7 bases fitting TRBD1. With 7 bases clipped from V and 7 bases from J, the junction kept 9 bases outside the gene matches. This CDR3 spans 14 amino acids. The germline V gene has CDR1 SNHLY and CDR2 FYNNEI. The CDR3 loop reads CASIRGQVGEKLFF. DNA for the CDR3: TGTGCCAGCATTCGAGGACAGGTCGGTGAAAAACTGTTTTTT.

The chain is built from TRBV7-9 and TRBJ2-1; 9 nucleotides align to TRBD2. Trimming took 1 base from V and 4 from J; bases not matched to a gene: 2. Germline loops: CDR1 SEHNR, CDR2 FQNEAQ (reference sequence). CDR3 length equals 15 residues. The CDR3 nucleotides are TGTGCCAGCAGCTTAGGGACTAGCGAGTACAATGAGCAGTTCTTC. This encodes CASSLGTSEYNEQFF.